This T cell receptor (beta chain) derives from a study of blood T cell repertoires in COVID-19. Study details: The United States, Italy and Spain provided the acute and convalescent COVID-19 samples. The analysed material was cDNA or gDNA that came from T cells, B-cell-depleted T cells, or PBMCs.

The CDR3 spans 15 residues. The V gene's germline CDR1 is SGHKS and CDR2 YYEKEE (reference sequence). V lost 0 bases to trimming and J lost 5 bases, with 14 bases between them. Original analysis: Amplification from reference gene primers served as the basis for estimated nucleated cell counts. The protocol was immunoSEQ multiplex PCR, while the TCRdb copy is restricted to in-frame clones and leaves out a portion. V, J and clone size reflect that table, while D and trimming were determined from the DNA. Of approximately 230,000 clones in the sample, just over 85% were seen once. Sequenced material: peripheral blood. The origin of this receptor is a man of 80 years or more with acute or convalescent COVID-19. The chain combines TRBV5-5 with TRBJ1-2, with D possibly TRBD1 on 5 matching bases. The chain's CDR3 is CASSLVAVPGYGYTF. As DNA, the CDR3 is TGTGCCAGCAGCTTGGTGGCAGTGCCAGGGTATGGCTACACCTTC.